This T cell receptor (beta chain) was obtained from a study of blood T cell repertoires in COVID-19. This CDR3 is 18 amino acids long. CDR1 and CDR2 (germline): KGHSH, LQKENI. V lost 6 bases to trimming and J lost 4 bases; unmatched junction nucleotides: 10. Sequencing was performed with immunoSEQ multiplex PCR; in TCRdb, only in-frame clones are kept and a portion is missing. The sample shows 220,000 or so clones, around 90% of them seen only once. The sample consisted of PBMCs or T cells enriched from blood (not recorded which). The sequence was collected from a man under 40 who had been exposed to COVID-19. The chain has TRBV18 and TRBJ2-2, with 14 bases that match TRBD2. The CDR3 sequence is CASSRGTSGGRSTGELFF. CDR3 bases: TGTGCCAGCTCCCGCGGGACTAGCGGGGGCCGGAGCACCGGGGAGCTGTTTTTT.